Below, 7 T cell receptor beta chains from the same sample are listed, as sequenced in a study of CD8 T cells in ankylosing spondylitis. MiXCR, run by TCRdb on the 5' RACE reads, gives a single entry per CDR3 protein. The profile covers 220,000 or so distinct CDR3 sequences, with around 18% appearing a single time and approximately 42% taken by the ten largest. Antigen specificity for these receptors is unknown. Study-wide results and caveats: Eight highly homologous variants made up a TCR beta motif, and this motif appeared characteristic of ankylosing spondylitis blood.

The sample was blood, either unsorted or a sorted T cell fraction (not recorded which). These receptors all come from a male donor with ankylosing spondylitis.

This clonotype was found a few times. V and J are TRBV29-1 and TRBJ2-3; 11 bases agree with TRBD2. Germline V CDR1 and CDR2: SQVTM, ANQGSEA. The CDR3 is 14 residues long. The chain's CDR3 is CSVVTSGDADTQYF. The DNA for the CDR3 is TGCAGTGTCGTGACTAGCGGGGACGCAGATACGCAGTATTTT.

This clonotype was recorded a few times. The rearrangement links TRBV9 to TRBJ1-2; D unclear. The germline CDR1 and CDR2 sequences are SGDLS and YYNGEE. The CDR3 is 14 residues long. The V end lost 0 bases, the J end lost 4 bases, and 10 bases lay between the germline ends. The CDR3 bases are TGTGCCAGCAGCGTAGGAGGGATATCCTATGGCTACACCTTC. Protein: CASSVGGISYGYTF.

There are a few counts of this clonotype. V is TRBV12-3 or TRBV12-4 and J is TRBJ2-5; no firm D call. The CDR3 sequence is 17 residues long. Between the trimmed V and J ends, which lost 3 bases and 2 bases, there was a span of 19 bases. This chain's CDR3 is CASSLWAKGLEQETQYF. The CDR3 DNA reads as TGTGCCAGCAGTTTGTGGGCAAAAGGGCTGGAGCAAGAGACCCAGTACTTC.

This clonotype was found a few times. The rearrangement links TRBV20-1 to TRBJ2-1; D gene unclear. Between the trimmed V and J ends, which lost 0 bases and 0 bases, there was a span of 9 bases. The CDR3 covers 15 residues. Germline CDR1 and CDR2: DFQATT and SNEGSKA (reference sequence). The CDR3 sequence: CSARERSSSYNEQFF. CDR3 in DNA: TGCAGTGCTAGAGAACGGAGTAGCTCCTACAATGAGCAGTTCTTC.

This clonotype was observed a few times. The J gene is TRBJ2-4, the V gene TRBV20-1; D ambiguous. From germline, CDR1 is DFQATT and CDR2 SNEGSKA (reference sequence). Trimming stripped 0 bases from V and 9 bases from J, with 15 bases between. CDR3 length equals 14 residues. CDR3 coding DNA: TGCAGTGCTAGAGATATGCTCAACTGGGGCATTCAGTACTTC. It encodes CSARDMLNWGIQYF.

This rearrangement joins TRBV9 to TRBJ1-1, with 8 bases matching TRBD1. This CDR3 contains 17 residues. With V trimmed by 3 bases and J by 4 bases, 14 bases remained unmatched. Per the germline V gene, CDR1 is SGDLS and CDR2 is YYNGEE. CDR3 bases: TGTGCCAGCAGCGGTGGACAGGGCCACATTGGGAGCACTGAAGCTTTCTTT. Amino acid sequence: CASSGGQGHIGSTEAFF.

This clonotype was detected a few times. The V and J genes are TRBV4-1 and TRBJ1-5; the D is unclear. The CDR3 sequence is 15 residues long. V was shortened by 4 bases and J by 2 bases, with 12 bases between the two germline ends. Germline values: CDR1 MGHRA, CDR2 YSYEKL. Written as DNA, the CDR3 is TGCGCCAGCAGCCTCGAGGGTGTTGGCAATCAGCCCCAGCATTTT. It encodes CASSLEGVGNQPQHF.